The following is a TCR beta chain sequence with its context. Its antigen is currently unknown. Germline loops: CDR1 SGHTA, CDR2 FQGTGA. The CDR3 loop spans 14 amino acids. The ends were cut back, 2 bases at V and 0 bases at J, with 7 bases in the middle. Clones were sequenced by immunoSEQ multiplex PCR, and TCRdb holds only the in-frame ones, with some missing. The table has 15,000 or so clones, roughly four fifths seen once. The sample belongs to a study of CD4+ T cells in melanoma. Findings of the study overall: CD8+ T cell, macrophage and B cell function reportedly correlated with neoantigen-specific CD4+ T cells. Diverse differentiation states were reported for melanoma neoantigen-specific CD4+ T cells.

The sequence was obtained from a human donor with melanoma. The sample was cells from a culture (not recorded whether cultured in vitro). The chain uses TRBV7-3 and TRBJ1-1, with no clear D. CDR3 coding DNA: TGTGCCAGCAGCTTAGACGGCCTGAACACTGAAGCTTTCTTT. Translation gives CASSLDGLNTEAFF. Combining the CDR3 with reference TRBV7-3 and TRBJ1-1 gives the whole variable domain GAGVSQTPSNKVTEKGKYVELRCDPISGHTALYWYRQSLGQGPEFLIYFQGTGAADDSGLPNDRFFAVRPEGSVSTLKIQRTERGDSAVYLCASSLDGLNTEAFFGQGTRLTVV.